Listed here is a single T cell receptor (beta chain). What it recognizes is unknown. The record originates from a study of shared clonotypes between healthy human individuals. Broader study findings: Blood was the only sampled material, and tissue repertoires likely differ. Generally, naive subsets (rather than memory subsets) showed larger estimated richness.

Terminally differentiated effector memory CD45RA+ cells were left out of the naive CD8 fraction, which was CD45RO-negative and positively selected for CCR7. CDR1 is SQVTM and CDR2 is ANQGSEA in the germline V gene. V was clipped by 3 bases and J by 3 bases, with 15 bases between them. This CDR3 region has 15 residues. Over several immunoSEQ plates, each subset's genomic DNA was distributed in even portions. Authors' analysis steps: For the immunoSEQ data, sequences were junction-only without quality scores, so filtering differed. Assay: immunoSEQ multiplex PCR; the TCRdb copy retains only in-frame clones and omits some. The D gene and trimming were derived from the DNA, and the V and J assignments and clone size from that table. This table holds around 1.9 million clones, about 93% found once.

The sample was naive CD8+ T cells from PBMCs. The clonotype was recovered from a man between 18 and 29 years old in good health. Some clones in this sample may be carry-over from other donors' samples. The chain is built from TRBV29-1 and TRBJ1-3; the D gene is possibly TRBD1 (6 bases). DNA for the CDR3: TGCAGCGTTGATGACCCAGGGGTCCGTGGAAACACCATATATTTT. Encoded protein: CSVDDPGVRGNTIYF. The variable domain in full, with the rest retrieved from reference TRBV29-1 and TRBJ1-3, is SAVISQKPSRDICQRGTSLTIQCQVDSQVTMMFWYRQQPGQSLTLIATANQGSEATYESGFVIDKFPISRPNLTFSTLTVSNMSPEDSSIYLCSVDDPGVRGNTIYFGEGSWLTVV.